The TCR beta chain under discussion was sequenced for a study of T cells in Graves' hyperthyroidism and ophthalmopathy. Study-wide findings and caveats: Using 13 V-J features, a model discriminated ophthalmopathy from stable hyperthyroidism.

Subjects with ophthalmopathy showed a Clinical Activity Score no lower than 3, a NOSPECS grade no lower than 4, and a duration shorter than 3 months. PBMCs were obtained from over 8.5 ml fresh peripheral blood. The V gene lost 0 bases and the J gene lost 3 bases, with 9 bases spanning the gap. This CDR3 is 15 amino acids long. Germline values: CDR1 MNHEY, CDR2 SVGAGI. Amplification of TCR beta CDR3 regions was performed using RNA transcripts as template. A first-round RT-PCR of the TCR CDR3 used the HTBI primer set. TCRdb analysed the multiplex PCR reads with MiXCR anew, one entry per CDR3 protein. The table includes about 300,000 distinct CDR3 sequences, approximately 19% detected once. This clonotype was recorded many times. Its antigen is unknown.

The chain has TRBV6-5 and TRBJ1-5; possibly TRBD1 for D (5 bases). This clonotype originated in a man aged 50-59 years with Graves' ophthalmopathy. What was sequenced was blood. CDR3 DNA sequence: TGTGCCAGCAGTTACTCGTCAGGGAACAATCAGCCCCAGCATTTT. It translates to CASSYSSGNNQPQHF.